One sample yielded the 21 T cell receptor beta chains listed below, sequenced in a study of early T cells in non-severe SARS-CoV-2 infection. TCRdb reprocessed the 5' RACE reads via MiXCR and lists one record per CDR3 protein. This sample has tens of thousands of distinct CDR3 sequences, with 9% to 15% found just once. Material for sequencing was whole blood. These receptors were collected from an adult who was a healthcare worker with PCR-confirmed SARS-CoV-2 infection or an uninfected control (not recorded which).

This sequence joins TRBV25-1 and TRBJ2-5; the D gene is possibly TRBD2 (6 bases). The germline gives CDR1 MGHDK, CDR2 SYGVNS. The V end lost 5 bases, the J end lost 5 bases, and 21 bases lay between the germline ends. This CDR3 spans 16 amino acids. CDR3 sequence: CASSPRRGPTWETQYF. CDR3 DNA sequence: TGTGCCAGCAGTCCAAGGCGGGGACCCACTTGGGAGACCCAGTACTTC.

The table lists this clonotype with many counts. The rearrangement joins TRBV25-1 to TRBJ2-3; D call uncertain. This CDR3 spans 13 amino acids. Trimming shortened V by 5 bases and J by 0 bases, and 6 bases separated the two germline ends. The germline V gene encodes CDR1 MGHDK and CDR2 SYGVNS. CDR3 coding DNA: TGTGCCAGCAGTCAGGACAGCACAGATACGCAGTATTTT. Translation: CASSQDSTDTQYF.

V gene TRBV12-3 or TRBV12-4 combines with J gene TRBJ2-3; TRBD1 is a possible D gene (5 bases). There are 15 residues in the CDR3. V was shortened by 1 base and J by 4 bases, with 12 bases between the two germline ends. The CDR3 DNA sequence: TGTGCCAGCAGTTTAGAGGGGATCCGGGCAGATACGCAGTATTTT. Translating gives CASSLEGIRADTQYF.

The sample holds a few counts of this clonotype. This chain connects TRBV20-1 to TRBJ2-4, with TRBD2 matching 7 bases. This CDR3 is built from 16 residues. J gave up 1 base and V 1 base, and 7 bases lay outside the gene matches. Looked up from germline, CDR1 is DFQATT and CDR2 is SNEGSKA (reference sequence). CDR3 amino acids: CSARGVGGGAKNIQYF. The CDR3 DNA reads TGCAGTGCTAGAGGGGTAGGCGGGGGTGCCAAAAACATTCAGTACTTC.

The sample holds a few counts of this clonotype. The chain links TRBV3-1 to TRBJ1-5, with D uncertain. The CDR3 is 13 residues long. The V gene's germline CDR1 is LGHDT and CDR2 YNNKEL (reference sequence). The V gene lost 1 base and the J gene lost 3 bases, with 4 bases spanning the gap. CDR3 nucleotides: TGTGCCAGCAGCCAAGGTGACAATCAGCCCCAGCATTTT. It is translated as CASSQGDNQPQHF. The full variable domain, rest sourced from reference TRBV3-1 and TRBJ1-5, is DTAVSQTPKYLVTQMGNDKSIKCEQNLGHDTMYWYKQDSKKFLKIMFSYNNKELIINETVPNRFSPKSPDKAHLNLHINSLELGDSAVYFCASSQGDNQPQHFGDGTRLSIL.

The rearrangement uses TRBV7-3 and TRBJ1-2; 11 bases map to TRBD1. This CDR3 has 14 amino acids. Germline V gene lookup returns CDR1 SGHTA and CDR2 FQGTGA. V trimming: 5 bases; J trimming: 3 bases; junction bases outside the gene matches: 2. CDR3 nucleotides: TGTGCCAGCAGCCCGGGACAGGGGGACTATGGCTACACCTTC. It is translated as CASSPGQGDYGYTF.

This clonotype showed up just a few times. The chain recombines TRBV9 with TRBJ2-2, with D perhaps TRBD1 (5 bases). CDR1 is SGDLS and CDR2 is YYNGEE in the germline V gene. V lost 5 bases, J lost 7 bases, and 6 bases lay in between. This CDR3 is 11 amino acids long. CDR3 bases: TGTGCCAGCAGAGGGGACGGGGAGCTGTTTTTT. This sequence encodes CASRGDGELFF.

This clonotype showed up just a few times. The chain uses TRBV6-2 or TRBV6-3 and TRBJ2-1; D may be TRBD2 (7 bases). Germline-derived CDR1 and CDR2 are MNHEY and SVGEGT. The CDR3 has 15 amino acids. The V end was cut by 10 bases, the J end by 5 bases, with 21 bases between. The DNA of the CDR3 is TGTGCCACTCACCTGTCGGGGGGCTACCACAATGAGCAGTTCTTC. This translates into CATHLSGGYHNEQFF.

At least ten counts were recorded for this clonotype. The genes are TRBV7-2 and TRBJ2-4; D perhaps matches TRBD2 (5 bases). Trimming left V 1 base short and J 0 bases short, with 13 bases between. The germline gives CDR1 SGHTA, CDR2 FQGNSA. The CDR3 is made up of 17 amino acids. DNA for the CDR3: TGTGCCAGCAGCTTAGGGAGCGGAACCGTAGCCAAAAACATTCAGTACTTC. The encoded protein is CASSLGSGTVAKNIQYF.

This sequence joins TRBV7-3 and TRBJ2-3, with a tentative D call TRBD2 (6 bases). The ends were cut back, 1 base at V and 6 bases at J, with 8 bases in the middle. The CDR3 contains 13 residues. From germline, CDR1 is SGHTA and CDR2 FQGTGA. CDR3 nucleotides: TGTGCCAGCAGCTTAAGGGGGGTTGATACGCAGTATTTT. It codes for CASSLRGVDTQYF.

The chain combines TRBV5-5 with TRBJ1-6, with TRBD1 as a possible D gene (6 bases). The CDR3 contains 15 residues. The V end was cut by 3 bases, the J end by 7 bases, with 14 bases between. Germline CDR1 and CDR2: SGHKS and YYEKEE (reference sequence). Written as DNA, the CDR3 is TGTGCCAGCAGCTCTGGACAGCCCCAGAATTCACCCCTCCACTTT. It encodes CASSSGQPQNSPLHF. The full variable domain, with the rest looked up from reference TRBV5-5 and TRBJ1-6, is DAGVTQSPTHLIKTRGQQVTLRCSPISGHKSVSWYQQVLGQGPQFIFQYYEKEERGRGNFPDRFSARQFPNYSSELNVNALLLGDSALYLCASSSGQPQNSPLHFGNGTRLTVT.

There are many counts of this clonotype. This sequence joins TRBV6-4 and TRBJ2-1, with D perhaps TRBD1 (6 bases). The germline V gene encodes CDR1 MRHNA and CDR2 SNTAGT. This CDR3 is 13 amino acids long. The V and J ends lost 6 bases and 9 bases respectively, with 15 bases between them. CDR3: CASSPEGGTEQFF. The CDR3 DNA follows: TGTGCCAGCAGCCCCGAAGGGGGTACTGAGCAGTTCTTC.

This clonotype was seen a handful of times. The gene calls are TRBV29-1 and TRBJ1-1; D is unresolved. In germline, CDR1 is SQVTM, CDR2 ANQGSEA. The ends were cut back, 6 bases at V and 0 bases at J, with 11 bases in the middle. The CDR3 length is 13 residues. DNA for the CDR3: TGCAGCGTGACCGGTCGGATGAACACTGAAGCTTTCTTT. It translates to CSVTGRMNTEAFF. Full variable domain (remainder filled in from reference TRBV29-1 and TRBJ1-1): SAVISQKPSRDICQRGTSLTIQCQVDSQVTMMFWYRQQPGQSLTLIATANQGSEATYESGFVIDKFPISRPNLTFSTLTVSNMSPEDSSIYLCSVTGRMNTEAFFGQGTRLTVV.

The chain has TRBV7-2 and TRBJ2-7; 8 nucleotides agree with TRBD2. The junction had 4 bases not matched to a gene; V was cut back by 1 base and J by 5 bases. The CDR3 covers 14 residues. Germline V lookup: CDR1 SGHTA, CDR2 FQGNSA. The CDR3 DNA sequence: TGTGCCAGCAGCTTAGTGAGCGGGAGACACGAGCAGTACTTC. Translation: CASSLVSGRHEQYF.

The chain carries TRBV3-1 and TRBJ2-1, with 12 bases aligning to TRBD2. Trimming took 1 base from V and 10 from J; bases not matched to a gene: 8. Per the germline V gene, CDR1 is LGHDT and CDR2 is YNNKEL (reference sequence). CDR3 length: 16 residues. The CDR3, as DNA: TGTGCCAGCAGCCAAGGCTCTAGCGGGAGGGCCGGAGAGCAGTTCTTC. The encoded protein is CASSQGSSGRAGEQFF.

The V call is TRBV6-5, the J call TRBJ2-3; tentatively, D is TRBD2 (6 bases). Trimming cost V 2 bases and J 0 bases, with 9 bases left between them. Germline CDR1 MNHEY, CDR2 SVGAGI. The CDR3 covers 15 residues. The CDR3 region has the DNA TGTGCCAGCAGTTACGGGCTAGCGAGCACAGATACGCAGTATTTT. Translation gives CASSYGLASTDTQYF.

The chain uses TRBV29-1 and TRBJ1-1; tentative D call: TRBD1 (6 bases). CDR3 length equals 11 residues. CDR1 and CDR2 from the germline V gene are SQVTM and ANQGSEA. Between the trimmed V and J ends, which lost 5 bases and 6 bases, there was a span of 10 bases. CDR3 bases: TGCAGCGTTAGAGGGGGGGCTGAAGCTTTCTTT. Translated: CSVRGGAEAFF.

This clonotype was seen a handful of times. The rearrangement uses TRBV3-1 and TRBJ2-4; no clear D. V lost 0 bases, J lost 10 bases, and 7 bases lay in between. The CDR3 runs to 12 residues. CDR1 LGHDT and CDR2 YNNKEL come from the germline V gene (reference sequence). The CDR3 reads CASSQENRIQYF. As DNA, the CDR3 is TGTGCCAGCAGCCAAGAAAACAGAATTCAGTACTTC.

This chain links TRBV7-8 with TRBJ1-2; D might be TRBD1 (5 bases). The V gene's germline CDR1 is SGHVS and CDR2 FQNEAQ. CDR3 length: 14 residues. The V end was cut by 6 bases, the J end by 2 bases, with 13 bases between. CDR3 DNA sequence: TGTGCCAGCAGTTCCCGCCCAGGGAACTATGGCTACACCTTC. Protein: CASSSRPGNYGYTF.

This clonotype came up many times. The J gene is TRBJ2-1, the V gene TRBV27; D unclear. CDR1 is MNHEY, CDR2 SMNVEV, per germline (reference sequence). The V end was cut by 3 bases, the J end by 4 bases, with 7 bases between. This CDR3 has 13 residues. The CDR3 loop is CASSFTDYNEQFF. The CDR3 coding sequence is TGTGCCAGCAGTTTTACCGATTACAATGAGCAGTTCTTC.

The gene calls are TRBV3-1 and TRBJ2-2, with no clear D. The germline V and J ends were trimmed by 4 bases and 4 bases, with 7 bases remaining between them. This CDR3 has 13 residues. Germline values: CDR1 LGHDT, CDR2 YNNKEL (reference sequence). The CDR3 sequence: CASSRSGTGELFF. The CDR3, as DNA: TGTGCCAGCAGCCGGTCGGGCACCGGGGAGCTGTTTTTT.